This T cell receptor beta chain was identified in a study of shared clonotypes between healthy human individuals. Profiled with immunoSEQ multiplex PCR; TCRdb holds only in-frame clones, not every one. The sample carries about 680,000 clones, roughly 94% recorded once. Terminally differentiated effector memory CD45RA+ cells were excluded by CCR7 positive selection of CD45RO-negative cells. This CDR3 has 13 residues. The germline V gene encodes CDR1 SGHDT and CDR2 YYEEEE. V was trimmed by 5 bases and J by 7 bases, leaving 15 bases between them. The specimen was naive CD8+ T cells sorted from blood. The V gene is TRBV5-6, the J gene TRBJ2-5; D call uncertain. This TCR came from a man aged 25 to 40 in good health. The CDR3 reads CASSETVSVTQYF. CDR3 in DNA: TGTGCCAGCAGTGAGACGGTCTCAGTGACCCAGTACTTC.